This TCR beta chain was identified in a study of T cell responses to AZD1222 COVID-19 vaccine. Study outcomes and limitations: Among the donors, most were white British and more were female, and clonal diversity was possibly underestimated. Without day 14 samples, only post-peak T cell repertoires were studied. Reportedly, close to half of spike-specific TCRs are directed against unmutated variant regions. Spike was spanned by vaccine-associated CD4 TCRs, which were dominant at 160-218 and 743-854.

The repertoire was sequenced with immunoSEQ multiplex PCR; TCRdb's copy has only in-frame clones and lacks some. The table lists 150,000 to 200,000 clones, around 93% of them singletons. Concerning this clone: Its target is not known.

CDR3 length: 13 residues. Trimming took off 6 bases at V and 2 bases at J, with 11 bases between the two ends. Germline CDR1 is SQVTM and CDR2 is ANQGSEA. The rearrangement uses TRBV29-1 and TRBJ2-1; D might be TRBD1 (6 bases). The TCR was taken from an adult in good health. This specimen consisted of peripheral blood, obtained on day 0 of AZD1222 vaccination. The CDR3 is CSVNRDTYNEQFF. The CDR3 DNA reads TGCAGCGTAAACAGGGACACCTACAATGAGCAGTTCTTC.